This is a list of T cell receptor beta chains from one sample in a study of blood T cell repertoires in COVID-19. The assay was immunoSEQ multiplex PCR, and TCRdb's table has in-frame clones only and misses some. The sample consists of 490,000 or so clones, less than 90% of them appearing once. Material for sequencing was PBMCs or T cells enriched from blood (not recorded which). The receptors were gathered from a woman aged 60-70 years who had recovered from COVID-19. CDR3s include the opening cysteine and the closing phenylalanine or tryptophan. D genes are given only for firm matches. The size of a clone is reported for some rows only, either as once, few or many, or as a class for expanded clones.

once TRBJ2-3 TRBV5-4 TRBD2 CASSSTSATTDTQYF TGTGCCAGCAGCTCCACTAGCGCTACCACAGATACGCAGTATTTT
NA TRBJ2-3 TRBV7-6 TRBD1 CASSRGQATDTQYF TGTGCCAGCAGCCGGGGACAGGCCACAGATACGCAGTATTTT
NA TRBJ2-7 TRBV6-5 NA CASGKTANSYEQYF TGTGCCAGCGGGAAGACAGCTAACTCCTACGAGCAGTACTTC
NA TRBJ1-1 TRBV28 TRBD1 CASSLDRGVAFF TGTGCCAGCAGTTTAGACAGGGGGGTAGCTTTCTTT
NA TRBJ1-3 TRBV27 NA CASSPTRWGPGNTIYF TGTGCCAGCAGTCCCACCAGGTGGGGGCCTGGAAACACCATATATTTT
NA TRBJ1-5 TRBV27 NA CASSYAPPGGKDQPQHF TGTGCCAGCAGTTATGCCCCGCCGGGAGGGAAGGACCAGCCCCAGCATTTT
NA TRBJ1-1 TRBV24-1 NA CATSDFRRQNTEAFF TGTGCCACCAGTGATTTCCGGCGGCAGAACACTGAAGCTTTCTTT
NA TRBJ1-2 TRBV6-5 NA CASSLQGYYGYTF TGTGCCAGCAGCTTACAGGGCTACTATGGCTACACCTTC
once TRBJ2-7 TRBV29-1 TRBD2 CSVDPGLAGGSEQYF TGCAGCGTTGATCCGGGACTAGCGGGGGGGTCCGAGCAGTACTTC
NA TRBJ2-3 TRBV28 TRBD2 CASSPPRGGTDTQYF TGTGCCAGCAGCCCCCCACGGGGGGGGACAGATACGCAGTATTTT
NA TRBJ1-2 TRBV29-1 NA CSVEVLAGLGLYGYTF TGCAGCGTTGAAGTTCTCGCGGGGTTGGGGCTCTATGGCTACACCTTC
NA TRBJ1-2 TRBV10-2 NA CASNPGTLTFNYGYTF TGCGCCAGCAACCCCGGGACACTGACCTTTAACTATGGCTACACCTTC
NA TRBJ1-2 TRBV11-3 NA CARHIYGYTF TGTGCCAGACACATTTATGGCTACACCTTC
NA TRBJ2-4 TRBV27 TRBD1 CASSSPGTGRNIQYF TGTGCCAGCAGTTCACCCGGGACAGGGAGAAACATTCAGTACTTC
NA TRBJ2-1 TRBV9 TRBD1 CASSVRPGTEDREVGPSSYNEQFF TGTGCCAGCAGCGTCAGGCCGGGGACAGAGGACAGGGAAGTCGGTCCCAGCTCCTACAATGAGCAGTTCTTC
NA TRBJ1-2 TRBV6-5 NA CASWSGTPGGYTF TGTGCCAGCTGGAGCGGGACTCCCGGAGGCTACACCTTC
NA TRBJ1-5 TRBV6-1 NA CASSEGSWLLRTLSGSQHF TGTGCCAGCAGTGAGGGGTCATGGCTCTTAAGAACTCTGTCAGGGTCCCAGCATTTT
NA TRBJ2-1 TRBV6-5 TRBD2 CASRQGLAVNEQFF TGTGCCAGCAGACAGGGACTAGCGGTTAATGAGCAGTTCTTC
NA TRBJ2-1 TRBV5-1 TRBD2 CASSLARVSGGALSYNEQFF TGCGCCAGCAGCTTGGCCAGGGTTAGCGGGGGGGCATTATCCTACAATGAGCAGTTCTTC
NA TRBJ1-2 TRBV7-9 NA CASSPYGVSYGYTF TGTGCCAGCAGCCCTTACGGGGTATCCTATGGCTACACCTTC
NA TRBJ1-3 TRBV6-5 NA CASSLGPQAGNTIYF TGTGCCAGCAGTCTGGGGCCCCAAGCTGGAAACACCATATATTTT
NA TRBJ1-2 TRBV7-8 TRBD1 CASSLALDRGYGYTF TGTGCCAGCAGCTTAGCGCTGGACAGGGGTTATGGCTACACCTTC
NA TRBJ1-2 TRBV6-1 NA CASSEDVFDRWYGYTF TGTGCCAGCAGTGAAGACGTGTTCGATCGGTGGTATGGCTACACCTTC
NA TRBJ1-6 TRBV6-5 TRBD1 CASSFRGVEENSPLHF TGTGCCAGCAGTTTCAGGGGGGTGGAAGAGAATTCACCCCTCCACTTT
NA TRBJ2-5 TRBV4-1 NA CASSQDPGETQYF TGCGCCAGCAGCCAAGATCCCGGGGAGACCCAGTACTTC
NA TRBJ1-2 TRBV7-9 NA CASSLTGGDTYGYTF TGTGCCAGCAGCTTAACGGGAGGGGACACCTATGGCTACACCTTC
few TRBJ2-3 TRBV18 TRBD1 CASSPGTGPTDTQYF TGTGCCAGCTCCCCCGGGACAGGGCCCACAGATACGCAGTATTTT
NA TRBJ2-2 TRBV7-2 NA CASSLVGGAGGELFF TGTGCCAGCAGCTTAGTGGGGGGAGCTGGCGGGGAGCTGTTTTTT
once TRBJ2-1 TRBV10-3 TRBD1 CAISGTGLRYNEQFF TGTGCCATCAGTGGGACAGGGTTGCGGTACAATGAGCAGTTCTTC
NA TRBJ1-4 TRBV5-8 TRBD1 CASSFDRGPANEKLFF TGTGCCAGCAGCTTCGACAGGGGACCGGCTAATGAAAAACTGTTTTTT
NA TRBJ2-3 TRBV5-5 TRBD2 CASSEGLAGATDTQYF TGTGCCAGCAGCGAGGGACTAGCGGGGGCCACAGATACGCAGTATTTT
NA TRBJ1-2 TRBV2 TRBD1 CATTGTGIGGYTF TGTGCCACCACCGGGACAGGGATTGGTGGCTACACCTTC
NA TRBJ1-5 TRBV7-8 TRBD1 CASSEREGTGSQPQHF TGTGCCAGCAGCGAAAGGGAGGGGACAGGGAGTCAGCCCCAGCATTTT
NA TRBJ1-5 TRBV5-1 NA CASSLQGPHQPQHF TGCGCCAGCAGCTTGCAGGGGCCTCATCAGCCCCAGCATTTT
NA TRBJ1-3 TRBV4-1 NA CASSQSGPGNTIYF TGCGCCAGCAGCCAGTCAGGGCCCGGAAACACCATATATTTT
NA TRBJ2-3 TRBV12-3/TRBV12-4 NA CASSRGQTYTQYF TGTGCCAGCAGTCGGGGACAAACCTATACGCAGTATTTT
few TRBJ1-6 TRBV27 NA CASSLGGTYNSPLHF TGTGCCAGCAGTTTGGGGGGGACGTATAATTCACCCCTCCACTTT
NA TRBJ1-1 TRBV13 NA CASSLGSYRGEDTEAFF TGTGCCAGCAGCTTGGGAAGTTATCGGGGAGAGGACACTGAAGCTTTCTTT
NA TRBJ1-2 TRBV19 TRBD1 CASRIGQGAGGYTF TGTGCCAGTAGGATCGGACAGGGGGCCGGTGGCTACACCTTC
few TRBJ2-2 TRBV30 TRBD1 CAWSTGANTGELFF TGTGCCTGGAGTACAGGGGCGAACACCGGGGAGCTGTTTTTT
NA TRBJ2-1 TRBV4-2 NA CASSHSGDYNEQFF TGTGCCAGCAGCCACTCAGGGGACTACAATGAGCAGTTCTTC
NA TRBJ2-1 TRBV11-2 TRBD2 CASSLGGSGGRYNEQFF TGTGCCAGCAGCTTAGGAGGTAGCGGGGGAAGATACAATGAGCAGTTCTTC
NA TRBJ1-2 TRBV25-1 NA CASSESGGRRSYGYTF TGTGCCAGCAGTGAATCGGGGGGGCGACGGAGCTATGGCTACACCTTC
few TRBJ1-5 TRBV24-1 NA CATSDNRASNQPQHF TGTGCCACCAGTGATAACAGGGCTAGCAATCAGCCCCAGCATTTT
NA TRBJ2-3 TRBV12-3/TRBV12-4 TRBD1 CASSPTGQGRQYF TGTGCCAGCAGCCCTACCGGACAGGGAAGGCAGTATTTT
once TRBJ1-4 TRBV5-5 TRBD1 CASSRTGGFNEKLFF TGTGCCAGCAGCCGTACAGGGGGTTTTAATGAAAAACTGTTTTTT
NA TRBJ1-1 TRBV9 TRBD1 CASSVAGQVNTEAFF TGTGCCAGCAGCGTAGCTGGACAGGTAAACACTGAAGCTTTCTTT
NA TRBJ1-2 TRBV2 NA CASSPVTNYGYTF TGTGCCAGCAGTCCAGTGACTAACTATGGCTACACCTTC
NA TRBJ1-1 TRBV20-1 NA CSARAGTEAFF TGCAGTGCTAGAGCAGGGACTGAAGCTTTCTTT
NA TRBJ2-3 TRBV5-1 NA CASSYRVSDTQYF TGCGCCAGCAGCTACAGAGTCTCAGATACGCAGTATTTT
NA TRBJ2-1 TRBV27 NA CASSLRVSSYNEQFF TGTGCCAGCAGTTTACGGGTTAGCTCCTACAATGAGCAGTTCTTC
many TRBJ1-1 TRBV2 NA CASSGEGNTEAFF TGTGCCAGCAGTGGGGAGGGGAACACTGAAGCTTTCTTT
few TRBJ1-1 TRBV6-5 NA CASKLTWTLNTEAFF TGTGCCAGCAAATTAACATGGACATTGAACACTGAAGCTTTCTTT
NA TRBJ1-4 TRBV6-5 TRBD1 CASSQGTGGSEKLFF TGTGCCAGCAGCCAGGGAACAGGGGGCAGTGAAAAACTGTTTTTT
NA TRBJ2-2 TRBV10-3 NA CATALDRNTGELFF TGTGCCACGGCCTTAGACAGGAACACCGGGGAGCTGTTTTTT
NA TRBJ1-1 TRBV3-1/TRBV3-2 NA CASSQSGGTEAFF TGTGCCAGCAGCCAATCGGGAGGCACTGAAGCTTTCTTT
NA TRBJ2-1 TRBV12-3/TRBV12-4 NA CASTGAYNEQFF TGTGCCAGCACCGGTGCCTACAATGAGCAGTTCTTC
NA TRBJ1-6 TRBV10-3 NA CASNQGSYNSPLHF TGTGCCTCTAATCAGGGTTCCTATAATTCACCCCTCCACTTT
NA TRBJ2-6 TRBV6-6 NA CATLLSGANVLTF TGTGCCACCCTTCTATCTGGGGCCAACGTCCTGACTTTC